Sequencing of this TCR beta chain was carried out in a study of T-cell reconstitution after alpha-beta-depleted transplantation in children. General study results and limits: The main origin of T-cell counts and diversity one year after transplant was newly produced T cells. TCRbeta diversity was high at day 60 in some patients (a result of surviving recipient T cells and thymic progenitors). Approximately two months post-transplant, alpha-beta T cells reportedly originated from several hundred expanded graft clones.

Unique molecular identifiers were used in preparing the TCRbeta library. One entry per CDR3 protein, called by TCRdb with MiXCR from the PCR reads. The profile shows about 980,000 distinct CDR3 sequences, about 29% of them singletons. The sample holds one count of this clonotype. Its matching antigen is unknown. An end of the junction differs from the germline gene, which may be a read error. Sample: PBMCs, mostly from graft donor cells, taken 360 days after TCRalphabeta/CD19-depleted stem cell transplant. The origin of this receptor is a boy in the first two years of life who had a stem cell transplant for SCID, so the T cells may come from the graft donor.

As DNA, the CDR3 is TGCTGTGCTAGAGATAGTGCGGGGGGGCTCGGGGACATTCAGTACTTC. Its translation: CCARDSAGGLGDIQYF. V and J are TRBV20-1 and TRBJ2-4; 9 bases are a match to TRBD2. The CDR3 consists of 16 residues. Germline lookup yields CDR1 DFQATT and CDR2 SNEGSKA (reference sequence).